Listed below are T cell receptor beta chains from one sample, sequenced in a study of blood T cell repertoires in COVID-19. Data came from immunoSEQ multiplex PCR; TCRdb stores just in-frame clones and leaves some out. In the table there are roughly 220,000 clones, roughly 89% of which are singletons. The sample consisted of PBMCs or T cells enriched from blood (not recorded which). The receptors shown here come from a man between 25 and 39 years old who had been exposed to COVID-19. Both conserved end residues are part of each CDR3. The D gene is left open where the match is weak. Expanded clones get a size class; other rows say once, few or many, or leave the size out.

J gene,clone size,D gene,V gene,CDR3 DNA,CDR3 protein
TRBJ2-2,-,TRBD2,TRBV4-2,TGTGCCAGCAGCCAAGATACGGGGGGGCAAGTAACCGGGGAGCTGTTTTTT,CASSQDTGGQVTGELFF
TRBJ1-1,-,-,TRBV11-2,TGTGCCAGCAGCTCAAACAGGGAATTTGAAGCTTTCTTT,CASSSNREFEAFF
TRBJ2-5,-,-,TRBV28,TGTGCCAGCGGGGGGAGACAGCCCCAAGAGACCCAGTACTTC,CASGGRQPQETQYF
TRBJ1-6,-,TRBD1,TRBV5-8,TGTGCCAGCAGCCCTGTGAGGGGGCGAGGTTATAATTCACCCCTCCACTTT,CASSPVRGRGYNSPLHF
TRBJ2-7,many,-,TRBV6-2/TRBV6-3,TGTGCCAGCAGCCTCGGGCACGAGACGGGGGAGCAGTACTTC,CASSLGHETGEQYF
TRBJ2-5,-,TRBD2,TRBV27,TGTGCCAGCAGTCTACGGGGACTAGCGGAAGAGACCCAGTACTTC,CASSLRGLAEETQYF
TRBJ2-3,-,TRBD2,TRBV5-4,TGTGCCAGCAGCCCCCACCCCACCGGGACTAGCGGCACAGATACGCAGTATTTT,CASSPHPTGTSGTDTQYF
TRBJ2-3,once,TRBD1,TRBV5-1,TGCGCCAGCAGCTTAACAGACAGGGGCGGCACAGATACGCAGTATTTT,CASSLTDRGGTDTQYF
TRBJ1-3,-,-,TRBV30,TGTGCCTGGAGTGTACGCCCAGCAGGGTCTGGAAACACCATATATTTT,CAWSVRPAGSGNTIYF
TRBJ2-1,-,-,TRBV3-1/TRBV3-2,TGTGCCAGCAGCCAAGGTGGCCCCTCCTACAATGAGCAGTTCTTC,CASSQGGPSYNEQFF
TRBJ1-4,-,TRBD1,TRBV7-9,TGTGCCAGCAGCTGGGGACAGGGGGGTGAAAAACTGTTTTTT,CASSWGQGGEKLFF
TRBJ2-1,-,TRBD1,TRBV29-1,TGCAGCGCCGGGGTGACAGGGACCTCCTACAATGAGCAGTTCTTC,CSAGVTGTSYNEQFF
TRBJ2-1,-,-,TRBV27,TGTGCCAGCAGTTTTTCGGGGGATGAGCAGTTCTTC,CASSFSGDEQFF
TRBJ1-2,-,-,TRBV3-1/TRBV3-2,TGTGCCAGCAGCCAAGATACGCGGAGCCGACACTATGGCTACACCTTC,CASSQDTRSRHYGYTF
TRBJ2-5,-,-,TRBV5-1,TGCGCCAGCAGCCCGAGGTCGGGTTACGGGACCCAGTACTTC,CASSPRSGYGTQYF
TRBJ2-3,once,TRBD1,TRBV20-1,TGCAGTGCTAGTTGCCCGGGGCAGGGGGCGCATTGGCCCTCAGATACGCAGTATTTT,CSASCPGQGAHWPSDTQYF
TRBJ1-2,-,TRBD1,TRBV13,TGTGCCAGCAGCTTAGTAGGCAGGGGGGAGAACTATGGCTACACCTTC,CASSLVGRGENYGYTF
TRBJ2-3,-,TRBD2,TRBV2,TGTGCCAGCAGGACGAGCCGGGGGACTAGCGGGGTTCATACGCAGTATTTT,CASRTSRGTSGVHTQYF
TRBJ2-1,-,-,TRBV30,TGTGCCTGGAGTGTAGGTGCCTCAGGTAACAATGAGCAGTTCTTC,CAWSVGASGNNEQFF
TRBJ1-3,-,-,TRBV2,TGTGCCAGGGAGGAAGGAAACACCATATATTTT,CAREEGNTIYF
TRBJ2-1,-,-,TRBV6-6,TGTGCCAGCAGTTACGGGGCTAACAATGAGCAGTTCTTC,CASSYGANNEQFF
TRBJ1-4,-,TRBD1,TRBV19,TGTGCCAGTAGCGGAGCCGGGACAGGCATTGAAAAACTGTTTTTT,CASSGAGTGIEKLFF
TRBJ1-3,-,-,TRBV28,TGTGCCAGCAGAGACAGAGGGGGAGGAAACACCATATATTTT,CASRDRGGGNTIYF
TRBJ1-2,-,TRBD1,TRBV3-1/TRBV3-2,TGTGCCAGCAGCCAAGATAACAGGGGCCGGGGCTACACCTTC,CASSQDNRGRGYTF
TRBJ1-2,-,TRBD1,TRBV5-6,TGTGCCAGCAGCCCTCGGACAGGGGATGGCTACACCTTC,CASSPRTGDGYTF
TRBJ2-7,-,-,TRBV6-5,TGTGCCAGCAGCCGAGACGGACTCTCCTACGAGCAGTACTTC,CASSRDGLSYEQYF
TRBJ1-5,few,-,TRBV5-8,TGTGCCAGCAGCTTGGCAGGGGCGCATCAGCCCCAGCATTTT,CASSLAGAHQPQHF
TRBJ1-6,-,TRBD1,TRBV5-1,TGCGCCAGCAGCTTGGAAGGCAGGGGGATTTCACCCCTCCACTTT,CASSLEGRGISPLHF
TRBJ1-5,-,-,TRBV6-5,TGTGCCAGCAGTTACCCCCAGAATCAGCCCCAGCATTTT,CASSYPQNQPQHF
TRBJ2-1,-,-,TRBV21-1,TGTGCCAGCAGCAAAGAGGTAGCGGGGGGATACAATGAGCAGTTCTTC,CASSKEVAGGYNEQFF
TRBJ2-3,once,TRBD2,TRBV7-3,TGTGCCAGCAGCTTTGGCGGGGGGGCCACAGATACGCAGTATTTT,CASSFGGGATDTQYF
TRBJ2-2,-,-,TRBV28,TGTGCCAGCAGTTCCAAGCACCTAACTAGCCCCAACGGGGGAACCGGGGAGCTGTTTTTT,CASSSKHLTSPNGGTGELFF
TRBJ1-2,-,-,TRBV29-1,TGCAGCATGTCAGGGATCGATGGCTACACCTTC,CSMSGIDGYTF
TRBJ1-2,-,-,TRBV5-6,TGTGCCAGCAGCAACCGAGAGGTCTATGGCTACACCTTC,CASSNREVYGYTF
TRBJ2-3,-,TRBD1,TRBV5-1,TGCGCCAGCAGCCCCCAGACAGGGGGCACAGATACGCAGTATTTT,CASSPQTGGTDTQYF
TRBJ2-7,-,TRBD1,TRBV9,TGTGCCAGCAGCGTAGGGCAGGGGGCGGATTACGAGCAGTACTTC,CASSVGQGADYEQYF
TRBJ1-1,-,-,TRBV24-1,TGTGCCACCAGTGAGGGACATTTTTTGAACACTGAAGCTTTCTTT,CATSEGHFLNTEAFF
TRBJ1-1,few,TRBD1,TRBV11-3,TGTGCCAGCAGTGGATCGACAGGGTTAAATGCTGAAGCTTTCTTT,CASSGSTGLNAEAFF
TRBJ1-1,-,TRBD1,TRBV27,TGTGCCAGCAGTTTTATCGGACAGGGAGGGACTGAAGCTTTCTTT,CASSFIGQGGTEAFF
TRBJ2-3,-,TRBD2,TRBV4-3,TGCGCCAGCAGCCAAGAGCCAAGAGGTCTAGCGGGGGCAACAGATACGCAGTATTTT,CASSQEPRGLAGATDTQYF